These T cell receptor beta chains were read from a single sample in a study of regulatory T cells in long-lasting Graves disease. TCRdb itself ran the multiplex PCR reads through MiXCR, one entry per CDR3 protein. Seen here are 360,000 or so distinct CDR3 sequences, around 16% observed once, and the top ten hold just over 20%. The same sample was also studied in work on T cells in Graves' hyperthyroidism and ophthalmopathy.

The sequencing used peripheral blood mononuclear cells (PBMCs), collected at new diagnosis, from a patient treated with antithyroid drugs. The receptors originated from a woman younger than 35 with Graves disease. Both conserved end residues are part of each CDR3. A D gene is named only where the DNA matches it firmly. Size is stated for part of the rows, as once, few or many counts, or as a class when the clone is expanded.

>many|.|TRBV5-1|TRBJ2-6
TGCGCCAGCACGGACTCTGGGGCCAACGTCCTGACTTTC
CASTDSGANVLTF
>many|.|TRBV30|TRBJ2-3
TGTGCCTGGAGTGTAGTATTCGGCACAGATACGCAGTATTTT
CAWSVVFGTDTQYF
>few|TRBD2|TRBV19|TRBJ2-7
TGTGCCAGTAGTAACGGACTAGCGGGAGCCTACGAGCAGTACTTC
CASSNGLAGAYEQYF
>once|TRBD1|TRBV27|TRBJ2-3
TGTGCCAGCAGTGCTCGGGGACAGGGCACAGATACGCAGTATTTT
CASSARGQGTDTQYF
>many|.|TRBV2|TRBJ2-6
TGTGCCAGCAGTACGGGGGCTTCCCACTCTGGGGCCAACGTCCTGACTTTC
CASSTGASHSGANVLTF
>.|TRBD2|TRBV7-9|TRBJ2-7
TGTGCCAGCAGCTCGACCGAGATGCGGGAGGGGGCCATCGAGCAGTACTTC
CASSSTEMREGAIEQYF
>many|.|TRBV6-2/TRBV6-3|TRBJ2-7
TGTGCCAGCAGTTACGCGGCGGGCGGTTCCTACGAGCAGTACTTC
CASSYAAGGSYEQYF
>.|.|TRBV4-1|TRBJ2-7
TGCGCCAGCAGCCAAGTTGGTCGGGGGAATTGGAACGAGCAGTACTTC
CASSQVGRGNWNEQYF
>many|.|TRBV5-1|TRBJ1-2
TGCGCCAGCAGCTTGGAGGTCGGAAAATATGGCTACACCTTC
CASSLEVGKYGYTF
>few|.|TRBV29-1|TRBJ2-7
TGCAGCGTTGAAGATCAAAGGGGCTACGAGCAGTACTTC
CSVEDQRGYEQYF
>many|.|TRBV3-1|TRBJ2-3
TGTGCCAGCAGCCAATGGGCAGATACGCAGTATTTT
CASSQWADTQYF
>.|.|TRBV7-3|TRBJ1-5
TGTGCCAGCAGCTTGTCCAGGATAAACAATCAGCCCCAGCATTTT
CASSLSRINNQPQHF
>.|TRBD2|TRBV7-7|TRBJ2-1
TGTGCTAGCAGCCCGGGTGGGACTAGTCAGTTCTTC
CASSPGGTSQFF
>few|.|TRBV2|TRBJ2-7
TGTGCCAGCAGCGTAGGGCCGTCGGGGCCCCTCTCCGAGCAGTACTTC
CASSVGPSGPLSEQYF
>.|.|TRBV6-5|TRBJ1-3
TGTGCCAGCAGTTACGACGTTTACTCTGGAAACACCATATATTTT
CASSYDVYSGNTIYF
>.|.|TRBV24-1|TRBJ2-3
TGTGCCACCAGTGGGGCAGGCACAGATACGCAGTATTTT
CATSGAGTDTQYF